This is a list of T cell receptor beta chains from one sample in a study of technical replicates of blood from several donors. Assay used: immunoSEQ multiplex PCR; TCRdb lists only in-frame clones, some missing. The sample includes about 82,000 clones, just over 95% of them seen just once. Sample: T cells isolated from PBMCs. These receptor sequences come from a human donor in good health. Each CDR3 is given with its conserved first and last residue. The D gene is left open where the match is weak. Not every row has a clone size; where given, it reads once, few, many or a size class.

V	D	J	size	DNA	CDR3
TRBV7-2	TRBD2	TRBJ2-3	-	TGTGCCAGCAGCCCGACCCTCCGACTAGCGGGAGATACGCAGTATTTT	CASSPTLRLAGDTQYF
TRBV5-1	-	TRBJ1-5	-	TGCGCCAGCAGCAGGACTGGGCTTAGCAATCAGCCCCAGCATTTT	CASSRTGLSNQPQHF
TRBV9	-	TRBJ2-1	-	TGTGCCAGCAGCGCTGGACTTATTCTATACAATGAGCAGTTCTTC	CASSAGLILYNEQFF
TRBV29-1	-	TRBJ2-2	-	TGCAGCGTTGATGAGACCGGGGAGCTGTTTTTT	CSVDETGELFF
TRBV30	-	TRBJ1-1	-	TGTGCCTGGAGTGTAGGGGCCAGCACTGAAGCTTTCTTT	CAWSVGASTEAFF
TRBV28	-	TRBJ2-7	-	TGTGCCAGCCGCTTTACGGGGGAAGGCTACGAGCAGTACTTC	CASRFTGEGYEQYF
TRBV29-1	-	TRBJ2-2	few	TGCAGCGTTGGGTCTACCTACACCGGGGAGCTGTTTTTT	CSVGSTYTGELFF
TRBV12-5	TRBD1	TRBJ1-5	-	TGTGCTAGTGCCAGGGACAGGGCAGGATATCAGCCCCAGCATTTT	CASARDRAGYQPQHF
TRBV29-1	-	TRBJ1-2	-	TGCAGCGTTGACCGGACTGAGTATGGCTACACCTTC	CSVDRTEYGYTF
TRBV5-8	TRBD1	TRBJ1-1	-	TGTGCCAGCAGCTTCGGGACAGGGAACACTGAAGCTTTCTTT	CASSFGTGNTEAFF
TRBV27	TRBD1	TRBJ2-7	-	TGTGCCAGCGGACAGGGGAGGACCTACGAGCAGTACTTC	CASGQGRTYEQYF
TRBV9	-	TRBJ2-1	-	TGTGCCAGCAGCGTGGCCGTAACCCACTACAATGAGCAGTTCTTC	CASSVAVTHYNEQFF
TRBV7-2	TRBD2	TRBJ2-7	-	TGTGCCAGCAGCTTTAGCGGGAGCTTGGGCGAGCAGTACTTC	CASSFSGSLGEQYF
TRBV28	TRBD2	TRBJ2-6	-	TGTGCCAGCAGGCAACTAGCGGGAACTGGGGCCAACGTCCTGACTTTC	CASRQLAGTGANVLTF
TRBV7-2	-	TRBJ2-3	-	TGTGCCAGCAGCCCACCTCACAGGGTGGGGACAGATACGCAGTATTTT	CASSPPHRVGTDTQYF
TRBV7-2	TRBD1	TRBJ1-1	-	TGTGCCAGCAGCGTAACAGGGGTGAACACTGAAGCTTTCTTT	CASSVTGVNTEAFF
TRBV28	-	TRBJ1-4	-	TGTGCCAGCACCCTGGAGGGGAGGGAAAAACTGTTTTTT	CASTLEGREKLFF
TRBV9	-	TRBJ2-7	-	TGTGCCAGCAGCGTAGCTGTCGGAGAGATCTACGAGCAGTACTTC	CASSVAVGEIYEQYF
TRBV11-2	TRBD1	TRBJ2-3	-	TGTGCCAGCAGCCTTGACAGGGGCTCTTCAGATACGCAGTATTTT	CASSLDRGSSDTQYF
TRBV5-1	-	TRBJ1-1	-	TGCGCCAGCAGCTTACAGAAGGACACTGAAGCTTTCTTT	CASSLQKDTEAFF
TRBV6-5	-	TRBJ2-1	-	TGTGCCAGCAGTTATATTAATGAGCAGTTCTTC	CASSYINEQFF
TRBV18	TRBD2	TRBJ2-5	-	TGTGCCAGCTCACCTACTAGCGGGTTCCAAGAGACCCAGTACTTC	CASSPTSGFQETQYF
TRBV7-2	-	TRBJ2-7	-	TGTGCCAGCAGCTTCTCGACAGCCTACGAGCAGTACTTC	CASSFSTAYEQYF
TRBV21-1	-	TRBJ1-2	-	TGTGCCAGCAGCAAGAAACGGCCTCGAGGGAATGGCTACACCTTC	CASSKKRPRGNGYTF
TRBV9	-	TRBJ2-7	-	TGTGCCAGCAGCGTAGGGAGGGCCGGCCACGAGCAGTACTTC	CASSVGRAGHEQYF
TRBV7-3	-	TRBJ2-2	-	TGTGCCAGCAGCTGGACAGATAACACCGGGGAGCTGTTTTTT	CASSWTDNTGELFF
TRBV28	-	TRBJ1-5	-	TGTGCCAGCAGTGATTCGACACCGGGGGTCAATCAGCCCCAGCATTTT	CASSDSTPGVNQPQHF
TRBV9	-	TRBJ1-4	-	TGTGCCAGCAGCGTGAAACCTTTACAGGGCATTGCAACTAATGAAAAACTGTTTTTT	CASSVKPLQGIATNEKLFF